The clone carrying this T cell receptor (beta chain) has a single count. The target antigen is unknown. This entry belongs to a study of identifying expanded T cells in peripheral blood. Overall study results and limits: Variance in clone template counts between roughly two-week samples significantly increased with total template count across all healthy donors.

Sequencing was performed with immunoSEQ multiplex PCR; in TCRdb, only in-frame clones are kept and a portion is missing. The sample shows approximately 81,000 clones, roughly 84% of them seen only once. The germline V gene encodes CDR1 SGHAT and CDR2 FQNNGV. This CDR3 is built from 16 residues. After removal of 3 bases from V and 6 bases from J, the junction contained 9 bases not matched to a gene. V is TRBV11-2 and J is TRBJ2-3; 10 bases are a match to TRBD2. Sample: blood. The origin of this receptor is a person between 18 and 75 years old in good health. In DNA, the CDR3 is TGTGCCAGCAGCTTTTTAGGTAGCGGGAGGTCTGATACGCAGTATTTT. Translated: CASSFLGSGRSDTQYF.